Sequencing of this TCR beta chain was carried out in a study of neurological immune-mediated disorders. Broader study findings: None of the CDR3 amino acid sequences found in expanded clones was shared across subjects. This suggests that the TCR-beta repertoires were private in all groups.

TCRdb re-derived calls from the 5' RACE reads in MiXCR, one entry per CDR3 protein. Of around 37,000 distinct CDR3 sequences in the sample, 11% were seen once. This clonotype appeared many times. Its specificity is not known. Time point: technical triplicate 1. Source material was 2 million unsorted PBMCs, stored at -80 °C in RNAlater. The source material was PBMCs. This sequence was found in a man aged 55 to 70 with HTLV-1-associated myelopathy (HAM/TSP).

The CDR3 spells CASRASGAYEQYF. The CDR3, as DNA: TGTGCCAGCCGAGCTAGCGGGGCCTACGAGCAGTACTTC. The V and J genes are TRBV6-5 and TRBJ2-7; 9 bases are a match to TRBD2. V trimming: 8 bases; J trimming: 2 bases; junction bases outside the gene matches: 4. Per the germline V gene, CDR1 is MNHEY and CDR2 is SVGAGI. This CDR3 has 13 residues.